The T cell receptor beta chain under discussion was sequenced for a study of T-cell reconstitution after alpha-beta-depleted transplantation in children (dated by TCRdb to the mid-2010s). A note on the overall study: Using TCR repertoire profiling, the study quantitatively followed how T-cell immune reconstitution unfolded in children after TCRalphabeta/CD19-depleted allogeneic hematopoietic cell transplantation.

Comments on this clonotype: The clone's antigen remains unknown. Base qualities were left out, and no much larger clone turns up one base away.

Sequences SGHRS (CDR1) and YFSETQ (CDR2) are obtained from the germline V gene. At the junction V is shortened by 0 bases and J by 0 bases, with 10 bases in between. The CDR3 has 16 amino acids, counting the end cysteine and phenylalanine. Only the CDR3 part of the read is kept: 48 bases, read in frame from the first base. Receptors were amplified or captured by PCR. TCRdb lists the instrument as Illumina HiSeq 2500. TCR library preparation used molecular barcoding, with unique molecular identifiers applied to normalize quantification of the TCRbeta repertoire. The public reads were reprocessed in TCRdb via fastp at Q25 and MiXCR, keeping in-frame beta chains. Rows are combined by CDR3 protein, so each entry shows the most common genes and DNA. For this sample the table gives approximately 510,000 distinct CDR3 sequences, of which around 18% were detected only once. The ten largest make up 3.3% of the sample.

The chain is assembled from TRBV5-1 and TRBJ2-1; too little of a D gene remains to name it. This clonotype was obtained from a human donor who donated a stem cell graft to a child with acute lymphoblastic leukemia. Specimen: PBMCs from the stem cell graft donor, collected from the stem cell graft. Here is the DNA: TGCGCCAGCAGCTTGGGTCCGGGTAGCTCCTACAATGAGCAGTTCTTC. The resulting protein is CASSLGPGSSYNEQFF.